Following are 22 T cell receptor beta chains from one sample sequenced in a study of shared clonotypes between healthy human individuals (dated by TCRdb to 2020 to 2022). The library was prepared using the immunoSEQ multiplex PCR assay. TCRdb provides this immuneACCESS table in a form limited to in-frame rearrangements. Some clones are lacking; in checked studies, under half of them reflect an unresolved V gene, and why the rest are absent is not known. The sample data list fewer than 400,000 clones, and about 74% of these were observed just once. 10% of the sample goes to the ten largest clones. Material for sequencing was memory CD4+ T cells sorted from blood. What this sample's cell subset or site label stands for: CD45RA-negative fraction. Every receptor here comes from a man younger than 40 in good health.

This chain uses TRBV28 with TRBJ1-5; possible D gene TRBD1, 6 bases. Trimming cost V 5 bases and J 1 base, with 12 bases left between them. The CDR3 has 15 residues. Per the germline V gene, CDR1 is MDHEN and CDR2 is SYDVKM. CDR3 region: CASSLGGASNQPQHF. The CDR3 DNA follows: TGTGCCAGCAGTCTTGGGGGGGCGAGCAATCAGCCCCAGCATTTT. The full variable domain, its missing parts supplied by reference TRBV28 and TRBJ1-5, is DVKVTQSSRYLVKRTGEKVFLECVQDMDHENMFWYRQDPGLGLRLIYFSYDVKMKEKGDIPEGYSVSREKKERFSLILESASTNQTSMYLCASSLGGASNQPQHFGDGTRLSIL.

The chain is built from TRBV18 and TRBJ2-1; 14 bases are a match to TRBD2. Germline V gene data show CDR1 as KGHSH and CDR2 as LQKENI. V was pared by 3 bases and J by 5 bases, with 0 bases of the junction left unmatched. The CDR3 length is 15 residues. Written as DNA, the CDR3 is TGTGCCAGCTCACCGGGACTAGCGGGGGACAATGAGCAGTTCTTC. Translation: CASSPGLAGDNEQFF.

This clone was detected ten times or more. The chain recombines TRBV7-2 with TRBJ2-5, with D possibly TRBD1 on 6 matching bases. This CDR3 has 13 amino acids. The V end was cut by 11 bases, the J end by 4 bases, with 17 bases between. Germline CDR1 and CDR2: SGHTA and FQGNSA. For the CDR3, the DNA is TGTGCCTCTCACCTACCAGGGGCAGAGACCCAGTACTTC. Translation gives CASHLPGAETQYF.

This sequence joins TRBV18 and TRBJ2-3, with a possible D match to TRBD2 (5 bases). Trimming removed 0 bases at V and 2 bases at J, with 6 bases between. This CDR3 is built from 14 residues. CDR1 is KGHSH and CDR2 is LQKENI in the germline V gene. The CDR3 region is CASSPPSVTDTQYF. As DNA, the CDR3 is TGTGCCAGCTCACCACCTAGCGTCACAGATACGCAGTATTTT.

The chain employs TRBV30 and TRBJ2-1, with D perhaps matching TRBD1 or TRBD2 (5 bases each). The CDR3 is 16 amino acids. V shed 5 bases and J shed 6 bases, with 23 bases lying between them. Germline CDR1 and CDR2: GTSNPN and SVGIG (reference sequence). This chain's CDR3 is CAWGGGISNSVNEQFF. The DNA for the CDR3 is TGTGCCTGGGGTGGGGGAATAAGCAATTCGGTCAATGAGCAGTTCTTC.

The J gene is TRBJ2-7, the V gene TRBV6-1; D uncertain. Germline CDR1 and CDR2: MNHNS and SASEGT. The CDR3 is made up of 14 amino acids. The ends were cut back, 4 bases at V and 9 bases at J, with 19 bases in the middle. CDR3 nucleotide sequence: TGTGCCAGCAGTGTCCAGCAGCCCTCCCTCGGGCAGTACTTC. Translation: CASSVQQPSLGQYF.

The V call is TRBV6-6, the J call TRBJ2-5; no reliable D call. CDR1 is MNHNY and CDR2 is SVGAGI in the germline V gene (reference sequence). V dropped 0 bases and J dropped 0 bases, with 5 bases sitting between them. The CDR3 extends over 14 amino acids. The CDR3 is CASSYSHNQETQYF. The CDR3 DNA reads TGTGCCAGCAGTTACTCGCACAACCAAGAGACCCAGTACTTC.

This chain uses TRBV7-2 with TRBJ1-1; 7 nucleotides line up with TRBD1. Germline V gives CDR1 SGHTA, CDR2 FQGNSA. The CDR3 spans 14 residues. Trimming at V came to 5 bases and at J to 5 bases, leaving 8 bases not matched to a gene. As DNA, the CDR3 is TGTGCCAGCAGCCCCACAGGGGAAAGTACTGAAGCTTTCTTT. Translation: CASSPTGESTEAFF.

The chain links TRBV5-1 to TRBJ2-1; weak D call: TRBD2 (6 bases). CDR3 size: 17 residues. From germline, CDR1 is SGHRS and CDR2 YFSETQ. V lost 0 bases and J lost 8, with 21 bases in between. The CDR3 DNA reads TGCGCCAGCAGCTTGGCCCGGAGGGCGGCGCGCGGCGATGAGCAGTTCTTC. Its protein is CASSLARRAARGDEQFF.

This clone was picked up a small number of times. CDR3 nucleotide sequence: TGCGCCAGCAGCCCCAGACTAGCGCGTGAGCAGTTCTTC. Protein: CASSPRLAREQFF. The rearrangement joins TRBV5-1 to TRBJ2-1; 8 bases are shared with TRBD2. The V and J ends lost 4 bases and 9 bases, in that order; junction bases with no gene match: 6. CDR3 size: 13 residues. From germline, CDR1 is SGHRS and CDR2 YFSETQ.

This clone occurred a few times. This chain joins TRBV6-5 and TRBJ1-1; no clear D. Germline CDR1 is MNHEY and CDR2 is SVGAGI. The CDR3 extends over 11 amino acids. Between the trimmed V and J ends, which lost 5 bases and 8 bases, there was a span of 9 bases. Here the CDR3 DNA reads TGTGCCAGCAGTCGTGACGGAGAAGCTTTCTTT. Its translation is CASSRDGEAFF.

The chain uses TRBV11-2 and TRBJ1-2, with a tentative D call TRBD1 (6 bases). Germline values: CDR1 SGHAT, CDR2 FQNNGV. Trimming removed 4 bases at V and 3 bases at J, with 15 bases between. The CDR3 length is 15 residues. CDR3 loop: CASSSSRDTYYGYTF. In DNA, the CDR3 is TGTGCCAGCAGCTCCTCCCGGGACACTTACTATGGCTACACCTTC.

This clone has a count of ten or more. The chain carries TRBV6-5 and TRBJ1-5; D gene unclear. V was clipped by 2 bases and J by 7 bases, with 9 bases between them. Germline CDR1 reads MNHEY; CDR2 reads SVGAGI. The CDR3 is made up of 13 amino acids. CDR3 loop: CASSYADGQPQHF. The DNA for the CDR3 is TGTGCCAGCAGTTACGCCGATGGGCAGCCCCAGCATTTT.

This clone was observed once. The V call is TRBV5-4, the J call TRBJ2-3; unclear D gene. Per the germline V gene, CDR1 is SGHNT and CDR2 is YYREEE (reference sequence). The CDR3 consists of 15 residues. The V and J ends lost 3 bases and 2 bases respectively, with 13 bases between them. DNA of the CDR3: TGTGCCAGCAGCTCCGACTTGGTGGACACAGATACGCAGTATTTT. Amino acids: CASSSDLVDTDTQYF. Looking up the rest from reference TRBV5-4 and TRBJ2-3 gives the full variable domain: ETGVTQSPTHLIKTRGQQVTLRCSSQSGHNTVSWYQQALGQGPQFIFQYYREEENGRGNFPPRFSGLQFPNYSSELNVNALELDDSALYLCASSSDLVDTDTQYFGPGTRLTVL.

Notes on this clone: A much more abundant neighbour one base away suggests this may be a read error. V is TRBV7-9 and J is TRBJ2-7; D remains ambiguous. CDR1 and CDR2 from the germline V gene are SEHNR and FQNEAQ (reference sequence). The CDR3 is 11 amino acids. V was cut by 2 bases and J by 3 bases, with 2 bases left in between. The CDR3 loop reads CASSLFYEQYF. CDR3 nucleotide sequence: TGTGCCAGCAGCTTATTCTACGAGCAGTACTTC.

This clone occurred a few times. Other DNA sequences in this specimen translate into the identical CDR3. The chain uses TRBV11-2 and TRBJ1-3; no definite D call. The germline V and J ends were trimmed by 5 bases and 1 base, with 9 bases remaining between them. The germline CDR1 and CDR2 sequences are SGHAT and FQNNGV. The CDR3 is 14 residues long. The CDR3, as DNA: TGTGCCAGCAGCCTCGTCGGGTCTGGAAACACCATATATTTT. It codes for CASSLVGSGNTIYF.

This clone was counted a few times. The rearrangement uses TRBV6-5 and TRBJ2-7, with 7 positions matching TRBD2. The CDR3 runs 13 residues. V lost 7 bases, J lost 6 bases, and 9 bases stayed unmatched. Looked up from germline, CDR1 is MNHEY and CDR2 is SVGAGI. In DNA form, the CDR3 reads TGTGCCAGCATCCTCAACCCGGGGGGCGAGCAGTACTTC. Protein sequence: CASILNPGGEQYF.

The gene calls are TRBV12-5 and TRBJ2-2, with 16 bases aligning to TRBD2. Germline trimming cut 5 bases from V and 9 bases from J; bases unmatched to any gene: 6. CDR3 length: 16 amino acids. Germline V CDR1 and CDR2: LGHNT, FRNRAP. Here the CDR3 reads CASGPGTSGRERELFF. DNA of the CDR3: TGTGCTAGTGGTCCGGGGACTAGCGGGAGGGAAAGGGAGCTGTTTTTT. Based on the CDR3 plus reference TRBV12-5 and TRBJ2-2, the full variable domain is DARVTQTPRHKVTEMGQEVTMRCQPILGHNTVFWYRQTMMQGLELLAYFRNRAPLDDSGMPKDRFSAEMPDATLATLKIQPSEPRDSAVYFCASGPGTSGRERELFFGEGSRLTVL.

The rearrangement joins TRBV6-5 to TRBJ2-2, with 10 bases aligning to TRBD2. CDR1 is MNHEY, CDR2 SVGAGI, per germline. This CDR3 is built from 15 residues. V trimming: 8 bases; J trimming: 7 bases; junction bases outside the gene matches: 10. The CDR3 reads CASGSLAGANGELFF. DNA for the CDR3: TGTGCCAGCGGTTCTCTAGCGGGAGCGAACGGGGAGCTGTTTTTT.

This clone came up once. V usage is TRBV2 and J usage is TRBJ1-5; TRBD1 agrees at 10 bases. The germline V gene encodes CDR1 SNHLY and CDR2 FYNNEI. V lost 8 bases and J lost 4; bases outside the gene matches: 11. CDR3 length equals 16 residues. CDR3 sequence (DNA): TGTGCCAGCCTCCGGGACAGGGGATCGGGGAATCAGCCCCAGCATTTT. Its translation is CASLRDRGSGNQPQHF. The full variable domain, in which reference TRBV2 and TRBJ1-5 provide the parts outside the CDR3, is EPEVTQTPSHQVTQMGQEVILRCVPISNHLYFYWYRQILGQKVEFLVSFYNNEISEKSEIFDDQFSVERPDGSNFTLKIRSTKLEDSAMYFCASLRDRGSGNQPQHFGDGTRLSIL.

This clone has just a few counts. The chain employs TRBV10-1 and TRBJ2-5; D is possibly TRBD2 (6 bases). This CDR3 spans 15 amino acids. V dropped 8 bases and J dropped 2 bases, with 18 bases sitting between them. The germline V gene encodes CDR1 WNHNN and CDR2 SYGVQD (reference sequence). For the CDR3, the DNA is TGCGCCAGCCTATACTCGATGGGGAGGCAAGAGACCCAGTACTTC. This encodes CASLYSMGRQETQYF.

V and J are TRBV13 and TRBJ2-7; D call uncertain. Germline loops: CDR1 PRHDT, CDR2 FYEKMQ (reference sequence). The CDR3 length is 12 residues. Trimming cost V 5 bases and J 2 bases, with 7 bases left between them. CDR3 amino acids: CASSRAAYEQYF. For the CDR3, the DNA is TGTGCCAGCAGCAGGGCGGCCTACGAGCAGTACTTC.